The table lists the clone carrying this TCR beta chain with a few counts. As originally analysed: Amplifying reference gene primers gave estimates of nucleated cell counts. Sequencing used immunoSEQ multiplex PCR; TCRdb keeps in-frame clones, though not all of them. The DNA gave D and trimming, while V, J and clone size come from that table. This sample has just over 70,000 clones; over 70% occur once, and the top ten carry roughly a third. The sample belongs to a study of blood T cell repertoires in COVID-19. Overall study: There were acute and convalescent COVID-19 samples, and they came from the United States, Italy and Spain. T cells, B-cell-depleted T cells, or PBMCs provided the cDNA or gDNA that served as material.

Trimming took 2 bases from V and 5 from J, leaving 12 bases between them. Per germline, CDR1 SGHTA and CDR2 FQGNSA. This CDR3 has 14 amino acids. The source of this sequence is a woman in her sixties or seventies with acute or convalescent COVID-19. The V gene is TRBV7-2, the J gene TRBJ1-1; tentative D call: TRBD1 (5 bases). The sequenced sample consisted of peripheral blood. CDR3 sequence (DNA): TGTGCCAGCAGCTTAATGCGGGGGGGTACTGAAGCTTTCTTT. As protein: CASSLMRGGTEAFF. Drawing the rest from reference TRBV7-2 and TRBJ1-1, the complete variable domain is GAGVSQSPSNKVTEKGKDVELRCDPISGHTALYWYRQSLGQGLEFLIYFQGNSAPDKSGLPSDRFSAERTGGSVSTLTIQRTQQEDSAVYLCASSLMRGGTEAFFGQGTRLTVV.